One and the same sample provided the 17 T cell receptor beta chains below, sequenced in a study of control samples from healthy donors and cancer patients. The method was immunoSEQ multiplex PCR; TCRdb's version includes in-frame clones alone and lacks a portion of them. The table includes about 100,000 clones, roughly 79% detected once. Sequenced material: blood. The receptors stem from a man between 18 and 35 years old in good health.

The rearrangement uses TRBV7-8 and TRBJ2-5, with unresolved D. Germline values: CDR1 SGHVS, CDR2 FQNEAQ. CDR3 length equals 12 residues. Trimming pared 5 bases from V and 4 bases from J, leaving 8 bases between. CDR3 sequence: CASSPQPETQYF. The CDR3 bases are TGTGCCAGCAGCCCACAACCAGAGACCCAGTACTTC.

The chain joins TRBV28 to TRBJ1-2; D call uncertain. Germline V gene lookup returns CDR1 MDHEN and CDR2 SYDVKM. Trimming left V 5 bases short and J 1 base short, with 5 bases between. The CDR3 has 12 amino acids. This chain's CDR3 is CASSTNNYGYTF. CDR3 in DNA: TGTGCCAGCAGTACCAATAACTATGGCTACACCTTC.

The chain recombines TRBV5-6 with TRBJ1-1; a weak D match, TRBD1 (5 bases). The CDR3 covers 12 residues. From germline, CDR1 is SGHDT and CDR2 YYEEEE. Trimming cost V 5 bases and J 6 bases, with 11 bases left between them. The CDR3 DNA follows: TGTGCCAGCAGTCGGGGGACCCCTGAAGCTTTCTTT. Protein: CASSRGTPEAFF.

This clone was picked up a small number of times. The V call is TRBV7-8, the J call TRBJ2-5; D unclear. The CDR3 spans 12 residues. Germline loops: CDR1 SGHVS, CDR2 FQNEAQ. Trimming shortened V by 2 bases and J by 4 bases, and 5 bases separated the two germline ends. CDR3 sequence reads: CASSLNRETQYF. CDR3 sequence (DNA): TGTGCCAGCAGCTTAAACCGAGAGACCCAGTACTTC.

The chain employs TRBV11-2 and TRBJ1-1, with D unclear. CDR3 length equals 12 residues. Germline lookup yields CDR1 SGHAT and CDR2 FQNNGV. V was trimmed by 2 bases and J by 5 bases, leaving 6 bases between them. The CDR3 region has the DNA TGTGCCAGCAGCTTAACCTGGACTGAAGCTTTCTTT. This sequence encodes CASSLTWTEAFF.

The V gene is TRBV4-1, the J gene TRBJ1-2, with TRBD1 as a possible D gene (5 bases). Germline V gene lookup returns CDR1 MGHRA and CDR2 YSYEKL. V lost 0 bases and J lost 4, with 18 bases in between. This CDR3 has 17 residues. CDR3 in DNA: TGCGCCAGCAGCCAAGATTTTTCGAGCAGGGCGGCCTATGGCTACACCTTC. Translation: CASSQDFSSRAAYGYTF.

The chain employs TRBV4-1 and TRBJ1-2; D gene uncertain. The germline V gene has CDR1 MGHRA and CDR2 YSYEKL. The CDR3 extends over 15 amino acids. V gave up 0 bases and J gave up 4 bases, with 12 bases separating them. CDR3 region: CASSQEDGIGYGYTF. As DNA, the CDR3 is TGCGCCAGCAGCCAAGAGGACGGGATCGGCTATGGCTACACCTTC.

CDR3 bases: TGTGCCATCAGTGGCCGGGACAGGAGCTCCTACGAGCAGTACTTC. Protein product: CAISGRDRSSYEQYF. The J gene is TRBJ2-7, the V gene TRBV10-3; 8 nucleotides agree with TRBD1. There are 15 residues in the CDR3. The V gene end was trimmed by 4 bases and the J gene end by 0 bases; junction bases not matched to a gene: 5. From germline, CDR1 is ENHRY and CDR2 SYGVKD.

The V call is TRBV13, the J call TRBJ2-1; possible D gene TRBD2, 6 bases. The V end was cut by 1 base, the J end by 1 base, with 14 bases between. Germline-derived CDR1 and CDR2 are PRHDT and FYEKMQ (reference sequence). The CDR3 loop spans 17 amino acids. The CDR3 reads CASSLDDWRGSYNEQFF. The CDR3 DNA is TGTGCCAGCAGCTTAGACGATTGGCGGGGTTCCTACAATGAGCAGTTCTTC.

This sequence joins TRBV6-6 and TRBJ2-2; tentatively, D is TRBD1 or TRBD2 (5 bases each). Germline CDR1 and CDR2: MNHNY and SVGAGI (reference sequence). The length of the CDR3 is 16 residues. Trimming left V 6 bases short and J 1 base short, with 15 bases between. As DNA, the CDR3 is TGTGCCAGCAGGGACCCGGGACGGAAGAACACCGGGGAGCTGTTTTTT. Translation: CASRDPGRKNTGELFF.

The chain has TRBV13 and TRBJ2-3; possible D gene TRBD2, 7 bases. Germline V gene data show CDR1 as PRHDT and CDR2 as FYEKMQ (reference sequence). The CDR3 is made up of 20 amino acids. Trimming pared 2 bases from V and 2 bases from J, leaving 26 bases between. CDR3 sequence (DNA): TGTGCCAGCAGCTTACTCCAACGTTCGGCGTCGGGGGGCTTCACAGATACGCAGTATTTT. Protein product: CASSLLQRSASGGFTDTQYF. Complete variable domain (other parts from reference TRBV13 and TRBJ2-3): AAGVIQSPRHLIKEKRETATLKCYPIPRHDTVYWYQQGPGQDPQFLISFYEKMQSDKGSIPDRFSAQQFSDYHSELNMSSLELGDSALYFCASSLLQRSASGGFTDTQYFGPGTRLTVL.

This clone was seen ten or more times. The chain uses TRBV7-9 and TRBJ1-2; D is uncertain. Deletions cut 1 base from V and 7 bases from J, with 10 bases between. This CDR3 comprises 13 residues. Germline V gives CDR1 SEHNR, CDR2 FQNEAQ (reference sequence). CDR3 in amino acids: CASSLEGSGGYTF. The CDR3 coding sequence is TGTGCCAGCAGCTTAGAGGGTTCCGGTGGCTACACCTTC.

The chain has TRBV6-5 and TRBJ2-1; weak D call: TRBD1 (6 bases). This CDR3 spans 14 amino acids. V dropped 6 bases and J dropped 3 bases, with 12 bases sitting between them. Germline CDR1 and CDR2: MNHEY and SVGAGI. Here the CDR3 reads CASSRQVRYNEQFF. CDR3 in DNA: TGTGCCAGCAGCCGACAGGTTCGCTACAATGAGCAGTTCTTC.

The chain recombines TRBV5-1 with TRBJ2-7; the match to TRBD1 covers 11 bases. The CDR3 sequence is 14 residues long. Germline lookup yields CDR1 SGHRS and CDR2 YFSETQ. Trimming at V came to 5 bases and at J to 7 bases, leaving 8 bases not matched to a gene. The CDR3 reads CASRPGQGAGEQYV. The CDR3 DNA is TGCGCCAGCAGACCTGGACAGGGGGCAGGGGAGCAGTACGTC.

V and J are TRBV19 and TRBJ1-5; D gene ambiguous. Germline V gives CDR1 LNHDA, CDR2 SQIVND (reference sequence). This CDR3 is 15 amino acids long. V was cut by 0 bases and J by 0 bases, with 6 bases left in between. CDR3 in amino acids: CASSIDDFSNQPQHF. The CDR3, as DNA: TGTGCCAGTAGTATAGATGACTTTAGCAATCAGCCCCAGCATTTT. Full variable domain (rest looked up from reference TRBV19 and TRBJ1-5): DGGITQSPKYLFRKEGQNVTLSCEQNLNHDAMYWYRQDPGQGLRLIYYSQIVNDFQKGDIAEGYSVSREKKESFPLTVTSAQKNPTAFYLCASSIDDFSNQPQHFGDGTRLSIL.

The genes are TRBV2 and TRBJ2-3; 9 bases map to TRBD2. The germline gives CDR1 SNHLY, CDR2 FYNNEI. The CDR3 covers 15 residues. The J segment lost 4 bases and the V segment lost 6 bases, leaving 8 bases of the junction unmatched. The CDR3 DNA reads TGTGCCAGCAGGGAGGGACTAGCTGCCGCAGATACGCAGTATTTT. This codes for CASREGLAAADTQYF. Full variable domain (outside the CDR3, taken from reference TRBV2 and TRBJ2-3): EPEVTQTPSHQVTQMGQEVILRCVPISNHLYFYWYRQILGQKVEFLVSFYNNEISEKSEIFDDQFSVERPDGSNFTLKIRSTKLEDSAMYFCASREGLAAADTQYFGPGTRLTVL.

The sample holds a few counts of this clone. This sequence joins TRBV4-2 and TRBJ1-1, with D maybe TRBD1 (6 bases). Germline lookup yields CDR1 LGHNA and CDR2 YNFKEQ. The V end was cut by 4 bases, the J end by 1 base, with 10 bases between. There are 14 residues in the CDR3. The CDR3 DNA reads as TGTGCCAGCAGCCCAGTGGACAGGAACACTGAAGCTTTCTTT. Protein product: CASSPVDRNTEAFF.